This entry lists 12 T cell receptor beta chains sequenced from one sample in a study of T cell responses to AZD1222 COVID-19 vaccine (dated by TCRdb to about 2021). Library preparation used the immunoSEQ multiplex PCR assay. TCRdb holds this immuneACCESS table with in-frame rearrangements only. Some clones are missing; in checked studies, unresolved V genes explain under half, and the rest has no known cause. The sample table lists fewer than 110,000 clones, around 91% of them with a count of one. The ten largest clones take up 4% to 5.5% of the sample. In the paper's terms, the time point label means: baseline before first vaccination. Source: peripheral blood, taken on day 0 of AZD1222 vaccination. These receptors all come from an adult in good health.

The chain recombines TRBV19 with TRBJ1-2; the D is unclear. The CDR3 sequence is 15 residues long. Germline CDR1 reads LNHDA; CDR2 reads SQIVND (reference sequence). The V and J ends lost 4 bases and 8 bases respectively, with 20 bases between them. The CDR3 sequence: CASSSLLLGAQGYTF. The CDR3 region has the DNA TGTGCCAGTAGTAGCCTTTTATTGGGCGCTCAGGGCTACACCTTC.

The V and J genes are TRBV4-3 and TRBJ1-6; D is unclear. The CDR3 extends over 16 amino acids. Germline loops: CDR1 LGHNA, CDR2 YSLEER. The V and J ends lost 1 base and 7 bases respectively, with 14 bases between them. The DNA for the CDR3 is TGCGCCAGCAGCCAAGTAGGAGCTGGGCGGAATTCACCCCTCCACTTT. It codes for CASSQVGAGRNSPLHF.

The gene calls are TRBV7-9 and TRBJ1-4; 7 nucleotides align to TRBD1. Germline trimming cut 5 bases from V and 4 bases from J; bases unmatched to any gene: 10. CDR1 and CDR2 from the germline V gene are SEHNR and FQNEAQ (reference sequence). CDR3 length: 16 residues. CDR3 bases: TGTGCCAGCAGCACCAGGGAACAGGGGAGTAATGAAAAACTGTTTTTT. Translated, it gives CASSTREQGSNEKLFF.

This chain joins TRBV2 and TRBJ2-3; 9 bases match TRBD1. The CDR3 is made up of 14 amino acids. Germline-derived CDR1 and CDR2 are SNHLY and FYNNEI. V lost 4 bases, J lost 5 bases, and 4 bases stayed unmatched. CDR3 sequence (DNA): TGTGCCAGCAGTGGACAGGGGGGGGAAGATACGCAGTATTTT. Protein: CASSGQGGEDTQYF.

The J gene is TRBJ2-5, the V gene TRBV4-3, with 11 positions matching TRBD2. Trimming removed 1 base from V and 5 bases from J; junction bases left unmatched: 6. This CDR3 has 16 residues. Germline loops: CDR1 LGHNA, CDR2 YSLEER. The CDR3 spells CASSQGSGGATETQYF. DNA of the CDR3: TGCGCCAGCAGCCAAGGTAGCGGGGGGGCCACGGAGACCCAGTACTTC.

This clone was counted once. The chain combines TRBV10-3 with TRBJ2-6; TRBD1 aligns across 9 bases. The germline CDR1 and CDR2 sequences are ENHRY and SYGVKD. The CDR3 totals 17 residues. Losses at the gene ends were 6 bases for V and 0 bases for J; bases not matched to a gene: 6. CDR3 protein: CAIRGQGVISGANVLTF. The CDR3 DNA follows: TGTGCCATCAGGGGACAGGGAGTCATCTCTGGGGCCAACGTCCTGACTTTC.

The chain employs TRBV7-9 and TRBJ1-2, with D possibly TRBD1 on 6 matching bases. Germline V gene sequence: CDR1 SEHNR, CDR2 FQNEAQ (reference sequence). Trimming pared 3 bases from V and 3 bases from J, leaving 14 bases between. This CDR3 is 15 amino acids long. Written as DNA, the CDR3 is TGTGCCAGCAGCTTTGGGGGGGCAACTGACTATGGCTACACCTTC. This translates into CASSFGGATDYGYTF.

A word on this clone: This same CDR3 is encoded by further DNA sequences in the sample. The chain joins TRBV18 to TRBJ2-2; D is unclear. This CDR3 region has 13 residues. Trimming cost V 0 bases and J 1 base, with 0 bases left between them. The germline gives CDR1 KGHSH, CDR2 LQKENI. DNA for the CDR3: TGTGCCAGCTCACCACCGAACACCGGGGAGCTGTTTTTT. Its translation: CASSPPNTGELFF.

The chain joins TRBV4-2 to TRBJ2-7; D possibly uses TRBD1 or TRBD2 (5 bases each). Per germline, CDR1 LGHNA and CDR2 YNFKEQ. The CDR3 is 13 amino acids. V lost 1 base and J 4 bases, leaving 8 bases between the germline ends. CDR3 region: CASSQGGTYEQYF. Written as DNA, the CDR3 is TGTGCCAGCAGCCAAGGGGGGACGTACGAGCAGTACTTC.

The gene calls are TRBV27 and TRBJ1-1; D possibly corresponds to TRBD1 (6 bases). CDR1 is MNHEY, CDR2 SMNVEV, per germline (reference sequence). The CDR3 loop spans 14 amino acids. Trimming removed 3 bases at V and 4 bases at J, with 12 bases between. CDR3 loop: CASSFLEGGTEAFF. CDR3 DNA: TGTGCCAGCAGTTTTCTCGAGGGGGGCACTGAAGCTTTCTTT.

The rearrangement joins TRBV4-3 to TRBJ1-4; tentative D call: TRBD1 (5 bases). The CDR3 length is 15 residues. Germline values: CDR1 LGHNA, CDR2 YSLEER. V gave up 4 bases and J gave up 5 bases, with 14 bases separating them. The CDR3 nucleotides are TGCGCCAGCAGCCCGACGACAGCAGGAAATGAAAAACTGTTTTTT. It translates to CASSPTTAGNEKLFF.

The V and J genes are TRBV7-2 and TRBJ1-2; weak D call: TRBD1 (5 bases). The CDR3 runs 13 residues. In germline, CDR1 is SGHTA, CDR2 FQGNSA. V was pared by 5 bases and J by 8 bases, with 15 bases between. The DNA of the CDR3 is TGTGCCAGCAGCGAGACCAGGGAAAAAGGCTACACCTTC. Amino acid sequence: CASSETREKGYTF.